The rows below give T cell receptor beta chains drawn from one sample of a study of T-cell reconstitution after alpha-beta-depleted transplantation in children. TCRdb redid the calling of the PCR reads with MiXCR, one entry per CDR3 protein. The data hold about 160,000 distinct CDR3 sequences, with 11% observed a single time. The specimen comprised PBMCs, sampled before TCRalphabeta/CD19-depleted stem cell transplant. Receptor source: a boy aged 2 to 10 with acute myeloid leukemia, due to receive a stem cell transplant. CDR3s include the opening cysteine and the closing phenylalanine or tryptophan. Fields, in order: D gene, V gene, J gene, clone size, CDR3 protein, CDR3 DNA. A D gene is named only where the DNA matches it firmly. Part of the rows lack a size; the others show once, few, many or a class for expanded clones.

d_call: NA; v_call: TRBV13; j_call: TRBJ1-1; clone_size: NA; cdr3_aa: CASSTTGTTEAFF; cdr3_nt: TGTGCCAGCAGCACTACAGGGACCACTGAAGCTTTCTTT
d_call: NA; v_call: TRBV12-3/TRBV12-4; j_call: TRBJ2-7; clone_size: many; cdr3_aa: CASSLRLTSAEQYF; cdr3_nt: TGTGCCAGCAGTTTGAGACTGACCTCCGCCGAGCAGTACTTC
d_call: TRBD2; v_call: TRBV9; j_call: TRBJ2-1; clone_size: NA; cdr3_aa: CASSVGSGSWYNEQFF; cdr3_nt: TGTGCCAGCAGCGTAGGTAGCGGGAGTTGGTACAATGAGCAGTTCTTC
d_call: TRBD2; v_call: TRBV9; j_call: TRBJ2-3; clone_size: many; cdr3_aa: CASSESGVSTDTQYF; cdr3_nt: TGTGCCAGCAGCGAAAGCGGGGTGAGCACAGATACGCAGTATTTT
d_call: NA; v_call: TRBV6-5; j_call: TRBJ2-6; clone_size: many; cdr3_aa: CASSYGTTYLSSGANVLTF; cdr3_nt: TGTGCCAGCAGTTACGGGACGACATACCTCAGCTCTGGGGCCAACGTCCTGACTTTC
d_call: NA; v_call: TRBV19; j_call: TRBJ1-1; clone_size: many; cdr3_aa: CASSIGPRGTEAFF; cdr3_nt: TGTGCCAGTAGTATCGGCCCCCGGGGTACTGAAGCTTTCTTT
d_call: NA; v_call: TRBV29-1; j_call: TRBJ2-4; clone_size: many; cdr3_aa: CSVEGPRDDIQYF; cdr3_nt: TGCAGCGTTGAAGGTCCCAGGGACGACATTCAGTACTTC
d_call: TRBD2; v_call: TRBV5-1; j_call: TRBJ2-3; clone_size: many; cdr3_aa: CASSLGVAGTDTQYF; cdr3_nt: TGCGCCAGCAGCTTGGGGGTAGCGGGAACAGATACGCAGTATTTT
d_call: NA; v_call: TRBV4-1; j_call: TRBJ2-3; clone_size: many; cdr3_aa: CASSHVDQRSTDTQYF; cdr3_nt: TGCGCCAGCAGCCATGTCGATCAGCGTAGCACAGATACGCAGTATTTT
d_call: TRBD1; v_call: TRBV15; j_call: TRBJ2-3; clone_size: many; cdr3_aa: CATSREGQGDTQYF; cdr3_nt: TGTGCCACCAGCAGAGAGGGACAGGGGGATACGCAGTATTTT